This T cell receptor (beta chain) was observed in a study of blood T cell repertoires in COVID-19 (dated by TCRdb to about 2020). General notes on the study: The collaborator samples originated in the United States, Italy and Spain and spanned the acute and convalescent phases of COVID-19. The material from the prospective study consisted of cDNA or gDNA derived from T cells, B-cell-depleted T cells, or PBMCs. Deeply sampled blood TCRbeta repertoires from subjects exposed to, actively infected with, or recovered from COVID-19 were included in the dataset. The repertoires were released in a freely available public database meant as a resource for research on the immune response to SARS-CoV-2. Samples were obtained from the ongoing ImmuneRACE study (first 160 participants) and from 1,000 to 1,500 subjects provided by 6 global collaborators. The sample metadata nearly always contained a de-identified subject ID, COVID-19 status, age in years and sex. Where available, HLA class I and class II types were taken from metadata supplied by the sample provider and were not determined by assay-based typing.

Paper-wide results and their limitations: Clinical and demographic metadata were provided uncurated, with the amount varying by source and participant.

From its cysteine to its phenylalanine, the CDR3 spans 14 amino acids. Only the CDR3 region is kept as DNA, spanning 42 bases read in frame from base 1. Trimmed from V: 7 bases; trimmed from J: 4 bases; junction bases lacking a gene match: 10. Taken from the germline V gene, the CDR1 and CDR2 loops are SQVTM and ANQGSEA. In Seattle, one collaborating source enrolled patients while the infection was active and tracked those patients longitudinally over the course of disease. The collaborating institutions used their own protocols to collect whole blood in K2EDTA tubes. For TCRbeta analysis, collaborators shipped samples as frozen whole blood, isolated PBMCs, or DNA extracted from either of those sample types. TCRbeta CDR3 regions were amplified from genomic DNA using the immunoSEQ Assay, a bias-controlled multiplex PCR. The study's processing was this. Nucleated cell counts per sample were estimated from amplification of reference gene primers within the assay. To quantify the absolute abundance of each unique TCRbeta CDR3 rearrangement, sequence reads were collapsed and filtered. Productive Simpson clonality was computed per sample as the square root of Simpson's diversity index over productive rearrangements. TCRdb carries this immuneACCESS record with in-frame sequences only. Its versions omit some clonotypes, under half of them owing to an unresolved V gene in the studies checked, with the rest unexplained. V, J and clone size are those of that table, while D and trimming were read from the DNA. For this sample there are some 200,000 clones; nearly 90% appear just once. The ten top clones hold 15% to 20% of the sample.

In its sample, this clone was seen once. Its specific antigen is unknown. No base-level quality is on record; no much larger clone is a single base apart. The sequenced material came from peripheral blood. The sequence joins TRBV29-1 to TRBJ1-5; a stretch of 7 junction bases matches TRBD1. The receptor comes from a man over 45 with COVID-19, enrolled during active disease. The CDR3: CSAKTGSPNQPQHF. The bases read TGCAGCGCCAAGACAGGGAGCCCTAATCAGCCCCAGCATTTT.